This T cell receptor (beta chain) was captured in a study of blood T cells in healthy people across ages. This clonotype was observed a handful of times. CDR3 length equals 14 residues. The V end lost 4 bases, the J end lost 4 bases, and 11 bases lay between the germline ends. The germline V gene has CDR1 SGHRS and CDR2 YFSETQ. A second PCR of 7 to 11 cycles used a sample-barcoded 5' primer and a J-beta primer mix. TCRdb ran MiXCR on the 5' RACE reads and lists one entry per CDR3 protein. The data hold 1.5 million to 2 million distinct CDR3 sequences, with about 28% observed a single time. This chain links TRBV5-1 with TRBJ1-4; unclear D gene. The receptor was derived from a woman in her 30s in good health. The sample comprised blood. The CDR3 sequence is CASSPDWDNEKLFF. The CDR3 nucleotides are TGCGCCAGCAGCCCGGACTGGGATAATGAAAAACTGTTTTTT.